The next 14 T cell receptor beta chains were all read from a single sample in a study of blood T cell repertoires in COVID-19. Profiling relied on immunoSEQ multiplex PCR, and the TCRdb table lists in-frame clones only, not all of them. The sample yields some 150,000 clones, 75% to 80% seen once. The specimen was peripheral blood. These receptors all stem from an elderly woman with acute or convalescent COVID-19.

The chain recombines TRBV4-1 with TRBJ2-7, with 9 bases lining up with TRBD2. This CDR3 region has 14 residues. The V and J ends lost 0 bases and 4 bases, in that order; junction bases with no gene match: 1. Germline assignment: CDR1 MGHRA and CDR2 YSYEKL. CDR3 sequence: CASSQEGLAYEQYF. The CDR3 nucleotides read TGCGCCAGCAGCCAAGAGGGACTAGCTTACGAGCAGTACTTC.

The chain has TRBV28 and TRBJ1-2; D not certain. V was clipped by 8 bases and J by 2 bases, with 9 bases between them. CDR1 and CDR2 from the germline V gene are MDHEN and SYDVKM. CDR3 length: 12 residues. CDR3 DNA sequence: TGTGCCAGCGGCGGGCCGAACTATGGCTACACCTTC. Translation: CASGGPNYGYTF.

The rearrangement links TRBV7-3 to TRBJ2-2; TRBD2 might be the D (7 bases). CDR3 length: 16 residues. Germline V gene data show CDR1 as SGHTA and CDR2 as FQGTGA. The ends were cut back, 2 bases at V and 6 bases at J, with 16 bases in the middle. The CDR3 spells CASSLGRGRESGELFF. The DNA of the CDR3 is TGTGCCAGCAGCTTAGGTCGGGGGCGGGAGTCCGGGGAGCTGTTTTTT.

This sequence joins TRBV18 and TRBJ1-1; 8 nucleotides match TRBD1. The germline CDR1 and CDR2 sequences are KGHSH and LQKENI. V trimming: 3 bases; J trimming: 1 base; junction bases outside the gene matches: 4. This CDR3 contains 15 residues. The CDR3 sequence is CASSPSGTGNTEAFF. CDR3 DNA: TGTGCCAGCTCACCCTCCGGGACAGGGAACACTGAAGCTTTCTTT.

The chain uses TRBV30 and TRBJ1-5, with D possibly TRBD1 on 5 matching bases. This CDR3 spans 15 amino acids. V lost 1 base to trimming and J lost 3 bases, with 13 bases between them. The germline gives CDR1 GTSNPN, CDR2 SVGIG (reference sequence). CDR3 sequence: CAWSGVGGNNQPQHF. In DNA, the CDR3 is TGTGCCTGGAGTGGGGTTGGGGGGAACAATCAGCCCCAGCATTTT.

The chain recombines TRBV6-2 or TRBV6-3 with TRBJ2-7; the D gene is possibly TRBD1 (7 bases). The CDR3 is 16 residues long. The germline V gene encodes CDR1 MNHEY and CDR2 SVGEGT. Trimming cost V 6 bases and J 0 bases, with 18 bases left between them. In DNA, the CDR3 is TGTGCCAGCAGCTCCAATTACAGGGGACTCTCCTACGAGCAGTACTTC. Protein: CASSSNYRGLSYEQYF.

This clone turned up a few times. This chain connects TRBV7-2 to TRBJ1-5; tentatively, D is TRBD1 (5 bases). The V gene's germline CDR1 is SGHTA and CDR2 FQGNSA. This CDR3 region has 15 residues. V was clipped by 4 bases and J by 4 bases, with 14 bases between them. The CDR3 here is CASSSGGGTNQPQHF. In nucleotides, the CDR3 is TGTGCCAGCAGCTCCGGGGGGGGGACTAATCAGCCCCAGCATTTT.

The chain couples TRBV7-9 to TRBJ2-5; a possible D gene is TRBD2 (5 bases). There are 15 residues in the CDR3. V shed 1 base and J shed 5 bases, with 14 bases lying between them. Germline values: CDR1 SEHNR, CDR2 FQNEAQ (reference sequence). This CDR3 is CASSLVASHIETQYF. CDR3 DNA sequence: TGTGCCAGCAGCTTAGTTGCTAGCCACATTGAGACCCAGTACTTC.

In regard to this clone: Other DNA variants within this sample encode the same CDR3. V is TRBV7-2 and J is TRBJ1-2; TRBD1 matches 8 bases. CDR1 and CDR2 (germline): SGHTA, FQGNSA. CDR3 length equals 13 residues. Trimming at V came to 5 bases and at J to 5 bases, leaving 4 bases not matched to a gene. For the CDR3, the DNA is TGTGCCAGCAGCCCGGACAGGGAATATGGCTACACCTTC. Its protein product is CASSPDREYGYTF.

The table lists this clone with a few counts. V is TRBV28 and J is TRBJ2-7; D is possibly TRBD1 (5 bases). Trimming shortened V by 5 bases and J by 6 bases, and 14 bases separated the two germline ends. Germline-derived CDR1 and CDR2 are MDHEN and SYDVKM. CDR3 length: 13 residues. The CDR3 DNA is TGTGCCAGCAGTCTCCCGGACAAGGGCGAGCAGTACTTC. Its translation is CASSLPDKGEQYF.

The chain is built from TRBV7-2 and TRBJ1-3; D is uncertain. Trimming cost V 5 bases and J 0 bases, with 14 bases left between them. The CDR3 is 16 residues long. Germline-derived CDR1 and CDR2 are SGHTA and FQGNSA. This chain's CDR3 is CASSRRSSGSGNTIYF. CDR3 bases: TGTGCCAGCAGCCGTAGGAGTTCCGGCTCTGGAAACACCATATATTTT. Together with reference TRBV7-2 and TRBJ1-3, the CDR3 gives the full variable domain: GAGVSQSPSNKVTEKGKDVELRCDPISGHTALYWYRQSLGQGLEFLIYFQGNSAPDKSGLPSDRFSAERTGGSVSTLTIQRTQQEDSAVYLCASSRRSSGSGNTIYFGEGSWLTVV.

A few counts support this clone. The rearrangement uses TRBV9 and TRBJ1-5, with 7 bases aligning to TRBD1. J lost 4 bases, V lost 3 bases, and 7 bases had no gene match. The CDR3 is 15 amino acids. The germline V gene encodes CDR1 SGDLS and CDR2 YYNGEE. In nucleotides, the CDR3 is TGTGCCAGCAGCGCATCGACAGGGTGGAATCAGCCCCAGCATTTT. This gives the protein CASSASTGWNQPQHF.

This rearrangement joins TRBV7-3 to TRBJ2-5; 8 positions match TRBD1. After removal of 1 base from V and 5 bases from J, the junction contained 6 bases not matched to a gene. Germline lookup yields CDR1 SGHTA and CDR2 FQGTGA. This CDR3 spans 15 amino acids. Here the CDR3 DNA reads TGTGCCAGCAGCTTAAACACAGGGGGTCAGGAGACCCAGTACTTC. It yields the protein CASSLNTGGQETQYF.

The rearrangement uses TRBV30 and TRBJ1-2; possibly TRBD1 for D (5 bases). Trimming took off 2 bases at V and 8 bases at J, with 15 bases between the two ends. Germline values: CDR1 GTSNPN, CDR2 SVGIG (reference sequence). The CDR3 spans 13 residues. The CDR3 loop is CAWSFAGTKGYTF. For the CDR3, the DNA is TGTGCCTGGAGTTTCGCCGGGACTAAGGGCTACACCTTC.